This T cell receptor beta chain derives from a study of post-analysis software for immune sequencing data. Study-level results: Patients used five TRBV segments, including TRBV5-6, TRBV5-1 and TRBV20-1, more often than controls.

The CDR3 runs 15 residues. Trimming stripped 3 bases from V and 5 bases from J, with 14 bases between. CDR1 and CDR2 from the germline V gene are MNHEY and SMNVEV (reference sequence). Prepared TCR beta cDNA libraries contained unique molecular identifiers. Using its own MiXCR run on the PCR reads, TCRdb lists one record per CDR3 protein. Altogether about 770,000 distinct CDR3 sequences are present, 46% being singletons, with the ten largest covering roughly 4.9%. Points on this clonotype: No antigen is known for it.

The sequence derives from a girl aged 10-17 years with multiple sclerosis. The V and J genes are TRBV27 and TRBJ2-1, with D perhaps TRBD2 (5 bases). Specimen: blood. This CDR3 is CASSLQRVENNEQFF. As DNA, the CDR3 is TGTGCCAGCAGTTTGCAGAGGGTAGAAAACAATGAGCAGTTCTTC.